This is a list of T cell receptor beta chains from one sample in a study of cytomegalovirus exposure and HLA in healthy donors. Method: immunoSEQ multiplex PCR; TCRdb's copy keeps in-frame clones and lacks some. The table shows approximately 180,000 clones, with around nine tenths occurring only once. Sequencing used PBMCs. Receptors were obtained from a woman in her twenties or thirties in good health and CMV-seronegative. The CDR3 runs from the conserved cysteine through the conserved F or W. The D gene is left open where the match is weak. Not every row has a clone size; where given, it reads once, few, many or a size class.

V gene	clone size	J gene	D gene	CDR3 protein	CDR3 DNA
TRBV5-1	NA	TRBJ1-1	NA	CASSLKKAAPGTEAFF	TGCGCCAGCAGCTTGAAAAAAGCCGCCCCGGGCACTGAAGCTTTCTTT
TRBV7-6	NA	TRBJ2-2	NA	CASSLGGGSATGELFF	TGTGCCAGCAGCTTAGGTGGGGGGTCGGCCACCGGGGAGCTGTTTTTT
TRBV6-1	NA	TRBJ1-4	TRBD1	CASRAGTALNEKLFF	TGTGCCAGCAGGGCCGGGACAGCCCTAAATGAAAAACTGTTTTTT
TRBV7-9	once	TRBJ1-4	NA	CASQKDRSNEKLFF	TGTGCCAGCCAAAAAGACAGGTCTAATGAAAAACTGTTTTTT
TRBV27	once	TRBJ1-1	NA	CASSFLGQFAEAFF	TGTGCCAGCAGTTTTTTAGGACAGTTTGCTGAAGCTTTCTTT
TRBV2	once	TRBJ2-3	TRBD2	CASREGTSGGFRTQYF	TGTGCCAGCAGGGAAGGGACTAGCGGAGGCTTTCGTACGCAGTATTTT
TRBV6-1	NA	TRBJ1-2	TRBD1	CASSPRDRAYGYTF	TGTGCCAGCAGTCCGAGAGACAGGGCCTATGGCTACACCTTC
TRBV2	NA	TRBJ2-2	NA	CASSEAPRAAGELFF	TGTGCCAGCAGTGAAGCGCCCAGGGCGGCCGGGGAGCTGTTTTTT
TRBV6-5	NA	TRBJ1-2	NA	CASSWNAGINYGYTF	TGTGCCAGCAGCTGGAACGCAGGGATTAACTATGGCTACACCTTC
TRBV25-1	once	TRBJ2-3	TRBD2	CASSDRSGERGGWGTQYF	TGTGCCAGCAGTGATCGGTCGGGAGAGCGGGGGGGCTGGGGTACGCAGTATTTT
TRBV7-8	NA	TRBJ2-3	NA	CASSLGRGQSTDTQYF	TGTGCCAGCAGCTTAGGGCGGGGCCAAAGCACAGATACGCAGTATTTT
TRBV9	NA	TRBJ1-2	TRBD1	CASSVEGQFYGYTF	TGTGCCAGCAGCGTAGAGGGACAGTTCTATGGCTACACCTTC
TRBV5-4	NA	TRBJ1-2	NA	CASHTEYYGYTF	TGTGCCAGTCACACAGAGTACTATGGCTACACCTTC
TRBV25-1	NA	TRBJ1-2	NA	CASSDPRGYTF	TGTGCCAGCAGTGACCCGAGAGGCTACACCTTC
TRBV7-2	few	TRBJ1-6	NA	CASSLRLGSPLHF	TGTGCCAGCAGCTTGAGGTTAGGTTCACCCCTCCACTTT
TRBV7-9	few	TRBJ2-7	NA	CASSLVGNEQYF	TGTGCCAGCAGCTTAGTCGGGAACGAGCAGTACTTC
TRBV5-1	NA	TRBJ1-3	TRBD1	CASSLEGQGASGNTIYF	TGCGCCAGCAGCTTGGAAGGACAGGGTGCCTCTGGAAACACCATATATTTT